This is a list of T cell receptor beta chains from one sample in a study of cytomegalovirus exposure and HLA in healthy donors. Clones were read by immunoSEQ multiplex PCR, and TCRdb kept only the in-frame ones, dropping some. This sample has 50,000 or so clones; roughly nine tenths occur once, and the top ten carry approximately 8.4%. Sequencing was performed on PBMCs. The receptors shown here come from a woman between 18 and 29 years old in good health and CMV-seropositive. Both conserved end residues are part of each CDR3. Each record gives: J gene, D gene, V gene, CDR3 protein. The D gene is left open where the match is weak.

TRBJ1-1 TRBD1 TRBV11-2 CASRRDRANTEAFF
TRBJ2-7 . TRBV13 CASSLVRDKASYEQYF
TRBJ2-3 . TRBV18 CASSPRAGLATDTQYF
TRBJ2-3 TRBD2 TRBV10-3 CAISGTSGRTPPTDTQYF
TRBJ2-5 TRBD2 TRBV4-2 CASSQGSSGGALGETQYF
TRBJ2-5 . TRBV11-3 CASSPQLGETQYF
TRBJ2-1 TRBD1 TRBV10-1 CASSEWDRDFF
TRBJ1-1 . TRBV6-6 CASRLQGNTEAFF
TRBJ1-3 . TRBV6-5 CASSPKYGSGNTIYF
TRBJ1-3 TRBD1 TRBV5-1 CASMTGFSNSGNTIYF
TRBJ2-7 TRBD1 TRBV7-2 CASSSRDRGPREQYF
TRBJ2-3 . TRBV9 CASSQTPGGTLHTDTQYF
TRBJ2-5 . TRBV6-1 CASSEATGDVETQYF
TRBJ2-7 TRBD1 TRBV2 CASSQGQGSTRYEQYF
TRBJ2-7 TRBD2 TRBV2 CASTELAAPYEQYF
TRBJ2-1 TRBD2 TRBV11-2 CASNGLADSYNEQFF
TRBJ1-2 . TRBV7-8 CASSQGQNYGYTF